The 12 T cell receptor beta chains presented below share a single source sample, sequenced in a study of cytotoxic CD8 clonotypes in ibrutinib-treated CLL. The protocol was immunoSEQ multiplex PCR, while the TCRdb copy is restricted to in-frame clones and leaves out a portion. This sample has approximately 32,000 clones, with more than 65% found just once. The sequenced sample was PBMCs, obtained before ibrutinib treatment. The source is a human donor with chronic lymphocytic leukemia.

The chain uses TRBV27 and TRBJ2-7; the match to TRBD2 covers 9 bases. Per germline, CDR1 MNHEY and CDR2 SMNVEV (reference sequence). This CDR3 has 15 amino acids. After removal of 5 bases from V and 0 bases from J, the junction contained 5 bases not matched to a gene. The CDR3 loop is CASSALAGSSYEQYF. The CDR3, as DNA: TGTGCCAGCAGTGCTCTAGCGGGGAGCTCCTACGAGCAGTACTTC.

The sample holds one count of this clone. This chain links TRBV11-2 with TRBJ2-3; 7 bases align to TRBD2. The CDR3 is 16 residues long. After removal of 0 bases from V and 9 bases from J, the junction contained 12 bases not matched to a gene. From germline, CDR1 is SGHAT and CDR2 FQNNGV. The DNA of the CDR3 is TGTGCCAGCAGCTTAGAGGCGCAACGGGGGGTCGGGACGCAGTATTTT. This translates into CASSLEAQRGVGTQYF.

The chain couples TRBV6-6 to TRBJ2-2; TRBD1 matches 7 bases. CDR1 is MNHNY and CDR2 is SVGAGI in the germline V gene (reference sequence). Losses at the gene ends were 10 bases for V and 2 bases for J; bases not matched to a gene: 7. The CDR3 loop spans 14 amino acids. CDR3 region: CAISGTVNTGELFF. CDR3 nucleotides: TGTGCCATCTCCGGGACAGTTAACACCGGGGAGCTGTTTTTT.

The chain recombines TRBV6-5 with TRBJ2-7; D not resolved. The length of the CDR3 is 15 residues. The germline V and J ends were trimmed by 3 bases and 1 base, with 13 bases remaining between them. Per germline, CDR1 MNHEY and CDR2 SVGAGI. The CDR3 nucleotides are TGTGCCAGCAGTTATCAATACGTCCGGTCCTACGAGCAGTACTTC. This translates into CASSYQYVRSYEQYF.

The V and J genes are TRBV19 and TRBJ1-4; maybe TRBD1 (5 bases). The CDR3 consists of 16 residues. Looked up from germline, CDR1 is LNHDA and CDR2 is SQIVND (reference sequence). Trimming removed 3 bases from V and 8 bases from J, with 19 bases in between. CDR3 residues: CASSMVSRGLWEKLFF. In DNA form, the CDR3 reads TGTGCCAGTAGTATGGTCTCAAGGGGTTTGTGGGAAAAACTGTTTTTT.

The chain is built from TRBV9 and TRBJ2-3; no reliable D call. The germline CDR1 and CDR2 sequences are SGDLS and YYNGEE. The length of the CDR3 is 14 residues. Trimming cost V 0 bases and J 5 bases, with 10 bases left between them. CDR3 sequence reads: CASSVGSDRDTQYF. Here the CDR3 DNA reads TGTGCCAGCAGCGTAGGGTCGGATAGAGATACGCAGTATTTT.

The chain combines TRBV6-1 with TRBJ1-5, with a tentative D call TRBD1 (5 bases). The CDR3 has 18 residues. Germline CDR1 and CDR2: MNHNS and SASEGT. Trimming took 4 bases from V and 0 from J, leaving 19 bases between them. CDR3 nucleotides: TGTGCCAGCAGTGCCGGGGCCGCCGTAACATATAGCAATCAGCCCCAGCATTTT. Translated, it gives CASSAGAAVTYSNQPQHF.

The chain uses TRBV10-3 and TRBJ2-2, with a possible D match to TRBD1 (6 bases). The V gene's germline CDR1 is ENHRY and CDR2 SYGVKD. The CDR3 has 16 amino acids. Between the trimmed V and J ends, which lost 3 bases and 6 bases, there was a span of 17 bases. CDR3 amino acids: CAISDSGRWGPGELFF. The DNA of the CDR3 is TGTGCCATCAGTGACTCGGGGCGATGGGGGCCCGGGGAGCTGTTTTTT.

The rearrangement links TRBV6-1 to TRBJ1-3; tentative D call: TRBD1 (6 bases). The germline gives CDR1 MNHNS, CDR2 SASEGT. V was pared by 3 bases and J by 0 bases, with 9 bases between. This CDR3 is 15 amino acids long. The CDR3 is CASSERQDSGNTIYF. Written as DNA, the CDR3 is TGTGCCAGCAGTGAGAGACAGGACTCTGGAAACACCATATATTTT.

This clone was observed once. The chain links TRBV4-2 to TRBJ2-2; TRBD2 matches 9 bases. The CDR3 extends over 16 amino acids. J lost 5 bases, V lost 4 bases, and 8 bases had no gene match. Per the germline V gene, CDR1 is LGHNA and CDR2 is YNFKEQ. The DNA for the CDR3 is TGTGCCAGCAGCCCAAGAGTAGCGGGAGTAACCGGGGAGCTGTTTTTT. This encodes CASSPRVAGVTGELFF.

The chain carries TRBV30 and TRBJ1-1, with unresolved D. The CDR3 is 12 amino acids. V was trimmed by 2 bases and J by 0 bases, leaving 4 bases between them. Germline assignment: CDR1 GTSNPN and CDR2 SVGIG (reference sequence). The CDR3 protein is CAWSLLNTEAFF. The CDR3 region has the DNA TGTGCCTGGAGTCTGCTGAACACTGAAGCTTTCTTT.

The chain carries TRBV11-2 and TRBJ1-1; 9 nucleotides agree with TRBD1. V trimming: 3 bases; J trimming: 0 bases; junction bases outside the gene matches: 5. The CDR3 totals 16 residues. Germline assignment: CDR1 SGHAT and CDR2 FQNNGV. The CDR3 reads CASSFPGQGLNTEAFF. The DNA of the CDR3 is TGTGCCAGCAGCTTCCCGGGACAGGGATTGAACACTGAAGCTTTCTTT.